The rows below give T cell receptor beta chains drawn from one sample of a study of T cells after posttransplantation cyclophosphamide. TCRdb keeps only in-frame clones here, not all; method: immunoSEQ multiplex PCR. The sample yields 51,000 or so clones, around 94% seen once. The sequencing input was PBMCs. All receptors derive from a woman aged 25 to 45 in good health and a related stem cell transplant donor. Both conserved end residues are part of each CDR3. Fields, in order: J gene, V gene, D gene, clone size, CDR3 protein, CDR3 DNA. The D gene is left open where the match is weak. The size field is filled for only some rows; it gives once, few, many or a size class.

j_call: TRBJ1-1; v_call: TRBV6-5; d_call: -; clone_size: -; cdr3_aa: CASSYSSRNTEAFF; cdr3_nt: TGTGCCAGCAGTTACTCGAGTAGGAACACTGAAGCTTTCTTT
j_call: TRBJ1-1; v_call: TRBV7-2; d_call: TRBD1; clone_size: once; cdr3_aa: CASSLVGRGHTEAFF; cdr3_nt: TGTGCCAGCAGCTTAGTCGGCAGGGGGCACACTGAAGCTTTCTTT
j_call: TRBJ2-3; v_call: TRBV10-1; d_call: -; clone_size: -; cdr3_aa: CASSGGTSTDTQYF; cdr3_nt: TGCGCCAGCAGCGGGGGAACTAGCACAGATACGCAGTATTTT
j_call: TRBJ2-7; v_call: TRBV5-1; d_call: TRBD2; clone_size: -; cdr3_aa: CASSSNSGGAYEQYF; cdr3_nt: TGCGCCAGCAGCTCTAATAGCGGGGGGGCCTACGAGCAGTACTTC
j_call: TRBJ2-7; v_call: TRBV5-4; d_call: -; clone_size: -; cdr3_aa: CASSFVGRALHEQYF; cdr3_nt: TGTGCCAGCAGCTTCGTTGGCAGGGCCCTCCACGAGCAGTACTTC
j_call: TRBJ2-7; v_call: TRBV28; d_call: -; clone_size: -; cdr3_aa: CASSFGWGVAEQYF; cdr3_nt: TGTGCCAGCAGTTTCGGGTGGGGGGTGGCCGAGCAGTACTTC
j_call: TRBJ2-5; v_call: TRBV9; d_call: -; clone_size: -; cdr3_aa: CASSPRGGLEETQYF; cdr3_nt: TGTGCCAGCAGCCCAAGGGGGGGGTTGGAGGAGACCCAGTACTTC
j_call: TRBJ1-2; v_call: TRBV28; d_call: -; clone_size: -; cdr3_aa: CASSTGLYGYTF; cdr3_nt: TGTGCCAGCAGTACAGGTCTCTATGGCTACACCTTC
j_call: TRBJ2-5; v_call: TRBV18; d_call: -; clone_size: -; cdr3_aa: CASLPRGRRETQYF; cdr3_nt: TGTGCCAGCCTTCCGCGGGGGCGTCGGGAGACCCAGTACTTC
j_call: TRBJ2-5; v_call: TRBV7-9; d_call: -; clone_size: -; cdr3_aa: CASSLAGVAETQYF; cdr3_nt: TGTGCCAGCAGCTTAGCCGGGGTTGCAGAGACCCAGTACTTC
j_call: TRBJ1-3; v_call: TRBV10-3; d_call: TRBD1; clone_size: -; cdr3_aa: CAISGGTGDSGNTIYF; cdr3_nt: TGTGCCATCAGTGGGGGGACAGGAGACTCTGGAAACACCATATATTTT
j_call: TRBJ2-5; v_call: TRBV5-4; d_call: -; clone_size: -; cdr3_aa: CASSSLTLVPPQTQYF; cdr3_nt: TGTGCCAGCAGCTCTCTAACGCTAGTACCTCCGCAGACCCAGTACTTC
j_call: TRBJ1-5; v_call: TRBV6-5; d_call: -; clone_size: -; cdr3_aa: CASSYSAGNQPQHF; cdr3_nt: TGTGCCAGCAGTTACTCGGCAGGCAATCAGCCCCAGCATTTT
j_call: TRBJ1-4; v_call: TRBV13; d_call: TRBD1; clone_size: -; cdr3_aa: CASSLGAGTGDEKLFF; cdr3_nt: TGTGCCAGCAGCTTAGGAGCCGGGACAGGGGATGAAAAACTGTTTTTT
j_call: TRBJ1-1; v_call: TRBV5-1; d_call: -; clone_size: -; cdr3_aa: CASSLDGGNLIAEAFF; cdr3_nt: TGCGCCAGCAGCTTGGACGGGGGGAACTTGATCGCTGAAGCTTTCTTT
j_call: TRBJ1-2; v_call: TRBV9; d_call: -; clone_size: -; cdr3_aa: CASSVGLANYGYTF; cdr3_nt: TGTGCCAGCAGCGTGGGGCTAGCTAACTATGGCTACACCTTC
j_call: TRBJ1-1; v_call: TRBV18; d_call: -; clone_size: -; cdr3_aa: CASSPGTFPEAFF; cdr3_nt: TGTGCCAGCTCACCAGGGACTTTCCCTGAAGCTTTCTTT
j_call: TRBJ1-1; v_call: TRBV12-5; d_call: -; clone_size: -; cdr3_aa: CASGLGGRGTEAFF; cdr3_nt: TGTGCTAGTGGTCTGGGAGGGAGGGGGACTGAAGCTTTCTTT
j_call: TRBJ1-2; v_call: TRBV6-5; d_call: -; clone_size: -; cdr3_aa: CASSRTGYVDYGYTF; cdr3_nt: TGTGCCAGCAGCCGTACCGGGTATGTCGACTATGGCTACACCTTC
j_call: TRBJ1-5; v_call: TRBV7-6; d_call: -; clone_size: -; cdr3_aa: CASSFGRGDQPQHF; cdr3_nt: TGTGCCAGCAGCTTTGGGAGGGGGGATCAGCCCCAGCATTTT
j_call: TRBJ2-3; v_call: TRBV28; d_call: TRBD1; clone_size: -; cdr3_aa: CASSLLPGGMTDTQYF; cdr3_nt: TGTGCCAGCAGTTTATTGCCAGGGGGAATGACAGATACGCAGTATTTT
j_call: TRBJ1-2; v_call: TRBV4-3; d_call: -; clone_size: -; cdr3_aa: CASSQDTGSDGYTF; cdr3_nt: TGCGCCAGCAGCCAAGACACAGGGTCGGATGGCTACACCTTC
j_call: TRBJ1-6; v_call: TRBV30; d_call: -; clone_size: -; cdr3_aa: CAWSVRGSYNSPLHF; cdr3_nt: TGTGCCTGGAGTGTACGGGGCTCCTATAATTCACCCCTCCACTTT
j_call: TRBJ2-1; v_call: TRBV4-3; d_call: TRBD2; clone_size: -; cdr3_aa: CASSQAPGRSGTSGGVCNEQFF; cdr3_nt: TGCGCCAGCAGCCAAGCTCCGGGGCGAAGCGGGACTAGCGGGGGGGTTTGCAATGAGCAGTTCTTC
j_call: TRBJ2-7; v_call: TRBV9; d_call: -; clone_size: -; cdr3_aa: CASSAGFLSYEQYF; cdr3_nt: TGTGCCAGCAGTGCTGGCTTTCTCTCCTACGAGCAGTACTTC
j_call: TRBJ1-1; v_call: TRBV18; d_call: TRBD1; clone_size: -; cdr3_aa: CASSTRQGANTEAFF; cdr3_nt: TGTGCCAGCTCAACTCGACAGGGGGCAAACACTGAAGCTTTCTTT
j_call: TRBJ1-2; v_call: TRBV7-2; d_call: -; clone_size: -; cdr3_aa: CATAGGGRGYTF; cdr3_nt: TGTGCCACCGCCGGGGGGGGGAGAGGCTACACCTTC
j_call: TRBJ2-7; v_call: TRBV5-4; d_call: TRBD1; clone_size: -; cdr3_aa: CASSTRDSAYEQYF; cdr3_nt: TGTGCCAGCAGCACCCGGGACAGTGCCTACGAGCAGTACTTC
j_call: TRBJ2-3; v_call: TRBV23-1; d_call: -; clone_size: -; cdr3_aa: CASSQFQCTDTQYF; cdr3_nt: TGCGCCAGCAGTCAATTTCAGTGCACAGATACGCAGTATTTT
j_call: TRBJ1-3; v_call: TRBV11-3; d_call: TRBD1; clone_size: -; cdr3_aa: CASSSTIRTTGEIGNTIYF; cdr3_nt: TGTGCCAGCAGCTCAACTATACGGACGACAGGGGAAATTGGAAACACCATATATTTT
j_call: TRBJ2-2; v_call: TRBV5-1; d_call: -; clone_size: -; cdr3_aa: CASSFGQRGLHTGELFF; cdr3_nt: TGCGCCAGCAGCTTTGGTCAGAGGGGGTTACACACCGGGGAGCTGTTTTTT
j_call: TRBJ1-6; v_call: TRBV10-3; d_call: -; clone_size: -; cdr3_aa: CAISRPGYNSPLHF; cdr3_nt: TGTGCCATCAGCAGACCAGGGTATAATTCACCCCTCCACTTT
j_call: TRBJ1-1; v_call: TRBV7-3; d_call: -; clone_size: -; cdr3_aa: CASSLKRNTEAFF; cdr3_nt: TGTGCCAGCAGCTTAAAGAGGAACACTGAAGCTTTCTTT
j_call: TRBJ1-1; v_call: TRBV5-6; d_call: -; clone_size: -; cdr3_aa: CASISGAMRTEAFF; cdr3_nt: TGTGCCAGCATATCTGGGGCAATGAGAACTGAAGCTTTCTTT
j_call: TRBJ2-1; v_call: TRBV6-5; d_call: TRBD1; clone_size: -; cdr3_aa: CASSSGGPKYNEQFF; cdr3_nt: TGTGCCAGCAGCTCAGGGGGCCCGAAATACAATGAGCAGTTCTTC
j_call: TRBJ1-2; v_call: TRBV5-1; d_call: -; clone_size: -; cdr3_aa: CASSLEDWDGYTF; cdr3_nt: TGCGCCAGCAGCTTGGAGGACTGGGATGGCTACACCTTC
j_call: TRBJ2-3; v_call: TRBV7-2; d_call: TRBD1; clone_size: once; cdr3_aa: CASRGTEKPDTQYF; cdr3_nt: TGTGCCAGCAGAGGGACAGAAAAGCCAGATACGCAGTATTTT
j_call: TRBJ1-1; v_call: TRBV27; d_call: -; clone_size: -; cdr3_aa: CASSLTGNTEAFF; cdr3_nt: TGTGCCAGCAGTCTGACAGGGAACACTGAAGCTTTCTTT
j_call: TRBJ1-5; v_call: TRBV7-2; d_call: -; clone_size: -; cdr3_aa: CASSLQGLYQPQHF; cdr3_nt: TGTGCCAGCAGCCTACAGGGATTGTACCAGCCCCAGCATTTT
j_call: TRBJ2-2; v_call: TRBV7-6; d_call: TRBD1; clone_size: -; cdr3_aa: CASSLDRTGGELFF; cdr3_nt: TGTGCCAGCAGCTTAGACAGGACAGGGGGGGAGCTGTTTTTT
j_call: TRBJ1-2; v_call: TRBV27; d_call: -; clone_size: -; cdr3_aa: CASKERQGSGYTF; cdr3_nt: TGTGCCAGCAAAGAGCGGCAAGGCTCTGGCTACACCTTC
j_call: TRBJ2-7; v_call: TRBV6-6; d_call: -; clone_size: -; cdr3_aa: CASSYVQGEQYF; cdr3_nt: TGTGCCAGCAGTTACGTACAGGGCGAGCAGTACTTC
j_call: TRBJ2-3; v_call: TRBV7-2; d_call: -; clone_size: -; cdr3_aa: CASSLIDYTDTQYF; cdr3_nt: TGTGCCAGCAGCTTAATAGACTACACAGATACGCAGTATTTT
j_call: TRBJ2-3; v_call: TRBV4-3; d_call: TRBD1; clone_size: -; cdr3_aa: CASSRTGADTQYF; cdr3_nt: TGCGCCAGCAGCCGGACAGGGGCAGATACGCAGTATTTT
j_call: TRBJ2-5; v_call: TRBV28; d_call: TRBD2; clone_size: -; cdr3_aa: CASSLGLAGEETQYF; cdr3_nt: TGTGCCAGCAGTTTAGGACTAGCGGGTGAAGAGACCCAGTACTTC
j_call: TRBJ1-2; v_call: TRBV4-1; d_call: -; clone_size: -; cdr3_aa: CASSANSKSKNYGYTF; cdr3_nt: TGCGCCAGCAGCGCAAATTCGAAAAGCAAAAACTATGGCTACACCTTC
j_call: TRBJ1-6; v_call: TRBV20-1; d_call: -; clone_size: -; cdr3_aa: CSANRNSPLHF; cdr3_nt: TGCAGTGCTAACAGGAATTCACCCCTCCACTTT